The clone carrying this TCR beta chain was recorded many times. Between the trimmed V and J ends, which lost 6 bases and 2 bases, there was a span of 10 bases. The CDR3 runs 13 residues. Germline assignment: CDR1 ENHRY and CDR2 SYGVKD. These data are taken from a study of T-cell reconstitution after alpha-beta-depleted transplantation in children. It was with unique molecular identifiers that the TCRbeta library was prepared. TCRdb fed the PCR reads into MiXCR, producing one record per CDR3 protein. Among roughly 20,000 distinct CDR3 sequences listed, approximately 11% were seen once. Sample: PBMCs from the stem cell graft donor, taken from the stem cell graft. This chain uses TRBV10-3 with TRBJ2-5; D is possibly TRBD2 (5 bases). This TCR came from a human donor who donated a stem cell graft to a child with chronic granulomatous disease. Here the CDR3 reads CAISRDPQETQYF. CDR3 coding DNA: TGTGCCATCAGCCGGGATCCGCAAGAGACCCAGTACTTC.